This T cell receptor beta chain appears in the sequencing data of a study of CD8+CD57+ T cells in acquired aplastic anemia. Germline loops: CDR1 SQVTM, CDR2 ANQGSEA. V lost 4 bases and J lost 3, with 8 bases in between. CDR3 size: 12 residues. Genomic DNA served as template for TCR beta VDJ and CDR3 profiling. Via MiXCR, TCRdb re-called the reads, giving one row per CDR3 protein. The sample has 150,000 to 200,000 distinct CDR3 sequences, just under 65% seen once; the top ten hold over 40%. The rearrangement joins TRBV29-1 to TRBJ2-3; D not certain. Sequencing was done on a sample of sorted CD4+, CD8+, or CD8+CD57+ T cells (not recorded which) from PBMCs. The TCR comes from a human donor in good health. The CDR3 sequence is CSVGQRTDTQYF. The CDR3 DNA reads as TGCAGCGTTGGCCAGCGAACAGATACGCAGTATTTT.